This entry features one TCR beta chain sequence. Its antigen is not identified. V gave up 5 bases and J gave up 2 bases, with 15 bases separating them. The germline V gene has CDR1 SGHAT and CDR2 FQNNGV. The CDR3 is 15 amino acids. Time point noted: pre-treatment baseline. At 12 weeks after first infusion, RECIST 1.1 defined response for most patients. TCRdb keeps only in-frame clones here, not all; method: immunoSEQ multiplex PCR. The sample contains approximately 9,500 clones, 88% of which appear only once. This sample is drawn from a study of blood T cell dynamics during melanoma immunotherapy. Study-wide context: Metastatic melanoma patients received first-line pembrolizumab or nivolumab plus ipilimumab. Study observations and caveats: The study could not tell melanoma-specific clones from general immune activation.

The TCR was taken from a human donor with melanoma. The source material was blood, sampled from a patient treated with checkpoint blockade. The chain links TRBV11-2 to TRBJ1-2; D uncertain. CDR3 DNA sequence: TGTGCCAGCAGCCTCCACAGCGAAACCAACTATGGCTACACCTTC. Its translation: CASSLHSETNYGYTF.